These 28 T cell receptor beta chains were sequenced from one sample in a study of blood T cell repertoires in COVID-19. Assay: immunoSEQ multiplex PCR; the TCRdb copy retains only in-frame clones and omits some. Of some 520,000 clones in the sample, 85% to 90% are singletons; the top ten hold 0.8% to 0.9%. Input material: peripheral blood. These receptors were obtained from a man between 18 and 35 years old with COVID-19, enrolled during active disease.

This chain uses TRBV12-5 with TRBJ2-1; no definite D call. The CDR3 sequence is 13 residues long. CDR1 and CDR2 from the germline V gene are LGHNT and FRNRAP. V lost 3 bases and J lost 10, with 13 bases in between. In DNA form, the CDR3 reads TGTGCTAGTGGTTTCTTGCCTCCACGGGAGCAGTTCTTC. This gives the protein CASGFLPPREQFF.

This clone was counted once. CDR3 bases: TGTGCCAGTAGCCCCGGGACAGGGAGCTCTGGGGCCAACGTCCTGACTTTC. Encoded protein: CASSPGTGSSGANVLTF. The chain couples TRBV19 to TRBJ2-6; TRBD1 matches at 9 bases. The V gene end was trimmed by 6 bases and the J gene end by 0 bases; junction bases not matched to a gene: 6. Germline CDR1 and CDR2: LNHDA and SQIVND (reference sequence). CDR3 length: 17 amino acids.

The rearrangement links TRBV6-6 to TRBJ1-2, with D tentatively TRBD1 (6 bases). The germline gives CDR1 MNHNY, CDR2 SVGAGI (reference sequence). V gave up 8 bases and J gave up 2 bases, with 18 bases separating them. This CDR3 contains 15 residues. Written as DNA, the CDR3 is TGTGCCAGCGGCCCAGACAGGAGAGTGAACTATGGCTACACCTTC. It translates to CASGPDRRVNYGYTF.

CDR3 protein: CASSLSREVAFF. CDR3 bases: TGTGCCAGCAGCTTGTCCAGGGAGGTAGCTTTCTTT. This rearrangement joins TRBV5-6 to TRBJ1-1; possibly TRBD1 for D (5 bases). Germline V lookup: CDR1 SGHDT, CDR2 YYEEEE. V was trimmed by 1 base and J by 10 bases, leaving 11 bases between them. The CDR3 is 12 amino acids.

The chain has TRBV3-1 (or the pseudogene TRBV3-2) and TRBJ1-1; D perhaps matches TRBD1 (5 bases). The germline V and J ends were trimmed by 1 base and 8 bases, with 17 bases remaining between them. In germline, CDR1 is LGHDT, CDR2 YNNKEL (reference sequence). The length of the CDR3 is 15 residues. DNA for the CDR3: TGTGCCAGCAGCCAAGGGAGGGGCCGCTTTTCCGAAGCTTTCTTT. It codes for CASSQGRGRFSEAFF.

This chain links TRBV13 with TRBJ1-5, with TRBD1 as a possible D gene (6 bases). V was shortened by 4 bases and J by 4 bases, with 14 bases between the two germline ends. This CDR3 region has 15 residues. Germline CDR1 is PRHDT and CDR2 is FYEKMQ (reference sequence). The CDR3 nucleotides read TGTGCCAGCAGCTCCTCACAGGGACGAAATCAGCCCCAGCATTTT. Amino acids: CASSSSQGRNQPQHF.

V usage is TRBV6-1 and J usage is TRBJ1-5, with a tentative D call TRBD1 (5 bases). The germline CDR1 and CDR2 sequences are MNHNS and SASEGT. The CDR3 extends over 14 amino acids. The V and J ends lost 1 base and 5 bases respectively, with 9 bases between them. CDR3 amino acids: CASSEGGGDQPQHF. In DNA form, the CDR3 reads TGTGCCAGCAGTGAAGGCGGAGGGGATCAGCCCCAGCATTTT.

The chain has TRBV7-3 and TRBJ1-2, with 7 bases lining up with TRBD1. The germline V gene has CDR1 SGHTA and CDR2 FQGTGA. V trimming: 5 bases; J trimming: 8 bases; junction bases outside the gene matches: 8. The CDR3 extends over 13 amino acids. The CDR3 coding sequence is TGTGCCAGCAGCCCTCAGGGGGGAGCGGGCTACACCTTC. It is translated as CASSPQGGAGYTF.

The rearrangement joins TRBV6-2 or TRBV6-3 to TRBJ1-2; 7 bases align to TRBD1. After removal of 5 bases from V and 5 bases from J, the junction contained 5 bases not matched to a gene. The germline V gene has CDR1 MNHEY and CDR2 SVGEGT. The CDR3 is 13 amino acids. CDR3 amino acids: CASSGAGGYGYTF. DNA of the CDR3: TGTGCCAGCAGTGGGGCAGGGGGTTATGGCTACACCTTC.

The gene calls are TRBV24-1 and TRBJ1-1; 8 bases are shared with TRBD1. Germline V CDR1 and CDR2: KGHDR, SFDVKD. CDR3 length: 13 amino acids. Trimming removed 4 bases from V and 10 bases from J; junction bases left unmatched: 7. For the CDR3, the DNA is TGTGCCACCAGTGACAAAGGGACAGGAGGAGCTTTCTTT. Translated: CATSDKGTGGAFF.

J is TRBJ2-1 and V is TRBV3-1 (or the pseudogene TRBV3-2); TRBD2 matches at 11 bases. This CDR3 has 17 residues. The V gene end was trimmed by 4 bases and the J gene end by 2 bases; junction bases not matched to a gene: 7. Looked up from germline, CDR1 is LGHDT and CDR2 is YNNKEL (reference sequence). CDR3 sequence (DNA): TGTGCCAGCAGCCCCCAAGGGACTAGCGGACCCTACAATGAGCAGTTCTTC. Amino acid sequence: CASSPQGTSGPYNEQFF.

The chain joins TRBV2 to TRBJ1-1; a weak D match, TRBD1 (5 bases). Germline CDR1 is SNHLY and CDR2 is FYNNEI. Trimming left V 5 bases short and J 1 base short, with 11 bases between. This CDR3 comprises 14 residues. In nucleotides, the CDR3 is TGTGCCAGCAGTCGGGACTTCTCGAACACTGAAGCTTTCTTT. Translated: CASSRDFSNTEAFF. The full variable domain, completed using reference TRBV2 and TRBJ1-1, is EPEVTQTPSHQVTQMGQEVILRCVPISNHLYFYWYRQILGQKVEFLVSFYNNEISEKSEIFDDQFSVERPDGSNFTLKIRSTKLEDSAMYFCASSRDFSNTEAFFGQGTRLTVV.

Of note for this clone: One junction end disagrees with the germline gene, perhaps due to a read error. The sample has other DNA sequences that encode this CDR3 too. The rearrangement uses TRBV5-1 and TRBJ1-5; a possible D gene is TRBD1 (5 bases). Germline-derived CDR1 and CDR2 are SGHRS and YFSETQ. The CDR3 covers 15 residues. The CDR3 reads CASSLGQGSNQPQHF. The CDR3 DNA reads as TGCGCTAGCAGCTTGGGGCAGGGTAGCAATCAGCCCCAGCATTTT.

The DNA for the CDR3 is TGTGCCAGCAGCCCCTTCGGGAATGAGCAGTTCTTC. Translation: CASSPFGNEQFF. V is TRBV7-3 and J is TRBJ2-1; D call uncertain. Germline CDR1 reads SGHTA; CDR2 reads FQGTGA. V was cut by 5 bases and J by 7 bases, with 9 bases left in between. The CDR3 length is 12 residues.

This clone was found once. The chain employs TRBV5-1 and TRBJ2-1; 7 bases are shared with TRBD1. Germline V gene sequence: CDR1 SGHRS, CDR2 YFSETQ. The J segment lost 1 base and the V segment lost 4 bases, leaving 8 bases of the junction unmatched. The CDR3 runs to 16 residues. CDR3 DNA: TGCGCCAGCAGCCTACTGAACAGGGGATCCTACAATGAGCAGTTCTTC. Protein sequence: CASSLLNRGSYNEQFF.

V gene TRBV27 combines with J gene TRBJ2-1, with TRBD2 matching 12 bases. V was clipped by 6 bases and J by 8 bases; unmatched bases: 8. Germline-derived CDR1 and CDR2 are MNHEY and SMNVEV (reference sequence). CDR3 length: 15 residues. The CDR3 DNA reads TGTGCCAGCAGAGATCGACTAGCGGGAGATCATGAGCAGTTCTTC. Residues: CASRDRLAGDHEQFF.

This sequence joins TRBV6-5 and TRBJ1-4; TRBD1 aligns across 7 bases. Germline trimming cut 7 bases from V and 5 bases from J; bases unmatched to any gene: 10. The CDR3 runs 15 residues. The germline gives CDR1 MNHEY, CDR2 SVGAGI. The CDR3 region is CASTPGTAENEKLFF. DNA of the CDR3: TGTGCCAGCACCCCTGGGACAGCGGAGAATGAAAAACTGTTTTTT.

The V and J genes are TRBV4-2 and TRBJ2-2; D gene uncertain. CDR1 LGHNA and CDR2 YNFKEQ come from the germline V gene. The CDR3 has 14 residues. V was clipped by 5 bases and J by 6 bases, with 13 bases between them. This CDR3 reads CASSKSSRAGELFF. The CDR3 bases are TGTGCCAGCAGCAAATCCTCCCGGGCCGGGGAGCTGTTTTTT.

This clone was detected a few times. This chain links TRBV7-3 with TRBJ1-6; D is perhaps TRBD1 (6 bases). Germline V gene sequence: CDR1 SGHTA, CDR2 FQGTGA. The CDR3 contains 14 residues. Trimming shortened V by 5 bases and J by 7 bases, and 12 bases separated the two germline ends. CDR3: CASSLGQINSPLHF. DNA for the CDR3: TGTGCCAGCAGCCTCGGACAGATAAATTCACCCCTCCACTTT.

This chain connects TRBV4-1 to TRBJ2-1; 8 bases line up with TRBD2. Germline V gives CDR1 MGHRA, CDR2 YSYEKL. V dropped 1 base and J dropped 3; count of bases not matched to a gene: 5. This CDR3 spans 16 amino acids. The CDR3 coding sequence is TGCGCCAGCAGCCAAGTCGCGGGAGGTGGCTACAATGAGCAGTTCTTC. Translation: CASSQVAGGGYNEQFF.

This chain connects TRBV11-3 to TRBJ2-1; D possibly corresponds to TRBD1 (5 bases). Trimming shortened V by 5 bases and J by 9 bases, and 23 bases separated the two germline ends. CDR1 and CDR2 from the germline V gene are SGHNT and YENEEA. CDR3 length equals 16 residues. CDR3 in amino acids: CASSTQDIRRVAEQFF. DNA for the CDR3: TGTGCCAGCAGCACGCAGGACATCCGAAGGGTTGCTGAGCAGTTCTTC.

The gene calls are TRBV19 and TRBJ1-5; 7 bases fit TRBD1. The germline gives CDR1 LNHDA, CDR2 SQIVND (reference sequence). The CDR3 spans 15 residues. V gave up 5 bases and J gave up 4 bases; unmatched junction bases: 8. The CDR3 spells CASSLRTGTNQPQHF. DNA of the CDR3: TGTGCCAGTAGTTTGCGGACAGGAACGAATCAGCCCCAGCATTTT.

This clone was counted a few times. The sample contains more than one DNA sequence encoding this CDR3. V and J are TRBV5-5 and TRBJ2-7; the D gene is possibly TRBD2 (5 bases). The V end was cut by 0 bases, the J end by 2 bases, with 9 bases between. Germline-derived CDR1 and CDR2 are SGHKS and YYEKEE (reference sequence). The CDR3 is 14 amino acids. CDR3 sequence reads: CASSLGGAPYEQYF. The CDR3 DNA sequence: TGTGCCAGCAGCTTGGGGGGAGCCCCCTACGAGCAGTACTTC. The variable domain in full, with the rest retrieved from reference TRBV5-5 and TRBJ2-7, is DAGVTQSPTHLIKTRGQQVTLRCSPISGHKSVSWYQQVLGQGPQFIFQYYEKEERGRGNFPDRFSARQFPNYSSELNVNALLLGDSALYLCASSLGGAPYEQYFGPGTRLTVT.

The genes are TRBV5-3 and TRBJ2-3; 8 bases agree with TRBD1. TRBV5-3 is noted as an ORF with a role that remains uncertain. Unmatched junction bases numbered 5, after V lost 3 bases and J lost 2 bases. This CDR3 is built from 15 residues. Written as DNA, the CDR3 is TGTGCCAGAAGCTCGGACAGGGCACTCACAGATACGCAGTATTTT. Translated: CARSSDRALTDTQYF.

The chain employs TRBV3-1 (or the pseudogene TRBV3-2) and TRBJ2-7, with 10 nucleotides matching TRBD2. In germline, CDR1 is LGHDT, CDR2 YNNKEL (reference sequence). With 0 bases clipped from V and 3 bases from J, the junction kept 14 bases outside the gene matches. The CDR3 runs to 19 residues. CDR3 coding DNA: TGTGCCAGCAGCCAAGAGCCAGCGGGAGGGCCCCAAGCACTCTACGAGCAGTACTTC. Protein product: CASSQEPAGGPQALYEQYF.

This clone has only one observation. The J gene is TRBJ2-5, the V gene TRBV28; D is perhaps TRBD1 (5 bases). CDR1 MDHEN and CDR2 SYDVKM come from the germline V gene. V lost 2 bases and J lost 5, with 12 bases in between. This CDR3 region has 14 residues. Here the CDR3 DNA reads TGTGCCAGCAGTTTAATAGGGGTTCGGGAGACCCAGTACTTC. Its translation is CASSLIGVRETQYF.

The rearrangement joins TRBV6-5 to TRBJ1-1; D may be TRBD1 (6 bases). CDR3 size: 14 residues. Trimming stripped 7 bases from V and 6 bases from J, with 18 bases between. Germline loops: CDR1 MNHEY, CDR2 SVGAGI. Here the CDR3 DNA reads TGTGCCAGCAACTTTGGACAGAGGGCCCCTGAAGCTTTCTTT. This sequence encodes CASNFGQRAPEAFF.

The V gene is TRBV9, the J gene TRBJ2-1; weak D call: TRBD2 (6 bases). The CDR3 totals 16 residues. Trimming took off 0 bases at V and 4 bases at J, with 14 bases between the two ends. Germline CDR1 reads SGDLS; CDR2 reads YYNGEE. The CDR3 nucleotides read TGTGCCAGCAGCGTAGCTCCCGGAGGGTGGTACAATGAGCAGTTCTTC. It specifies CASSVAPGGWYNEQFF. Supplemented by reference TRBV9 and TRBJ2-1, the full variable domain reads DSGVTQTPKHLITATGQRVTLRCSPRSGDLSVYWYQQSLDQGLQFLIQYYNGEERAKGNILERFSAQQFPDLHSELNLSSLELGDSALYFCASSVAPGGWYNEQFFGPGTRLTVL.